This entry lists 13 T cell receptor beta chains sequenced from one sample in a study of early T cells in non-severe SARS-CoV-2 infection. TCRdb called the 5' RACE reads again in MiXCR, with one record for every CDR3 protein. The data show about 29,000 distinct CDR3 sequences, approximately 4.7% seen once. Material for sequencing was whole blood. The receptors were gathered from an adult who was a healthcare worker with PCR-confirmed SARS-CoV-2 infection or an uninfected control (not recorded which).

This clonotype came up many times. This CDR3 is CASSEHGQGLETQYF. The CDR3 DNA sequence: TGTGCCAGCAGTGAACATGGACAGGGGTTAGAGACCCAGTACTTC. The genes are TRBV2 and TRBJ2-5, with 9 bases that match TRBD1. The V gene end was trimmed by 2 bases and the J gene end by 4 bases; junction bases not matched to a gene: 5. Germline assignment: CDR1 SNHLY and CDR2 FYNNEI. This CDR3 contains 15 residues.

This clonotype occurred many times. The chain couples TRBV7-2 to TRBJ1-1; weak D call: TRBD1 (6 bases). This CDR3 comprises 13 residues. The V gene's germline CDR1 is SGHTA and CDR2 FQGNSA. V was trimmed by 1 base and J by 5 bases, leaving 8 bases between them. CDR3 in DNA: TGTGCCAGCAGCTTAGACAGGGAAACTGAAGCTTTCTTT. Its translation is CASSLDRETEAFF.

Ten or more counts support this clonotype. V is TRBV28 and J is TRBJ2-7; D ambiguous. This CDR3 contains 12 residues. V was shortened by 4 bases and J by 3 bases, with 7 bases between the two germline ends. Germline V gives CDR1 MDHEN, CDR2 SYDVKM. The CDR3 reads CASSYSIYEQYF. CDR3 in DNA: TGTGCCAGCAGTTACTCAATCTACGAGCAGTACTTC. Variable domain in full (rest from reference TRBV28 and TRBJ2-7): DVKVTQSSRYLVKRTGEKVFLECVQDMDHENMFWYRQDPGLGLRLIYFSYDVKMKEKGDIPEGYSVSREKKERFSLILESASTNQTSMYLCASSYSIYEQYFGPGTRLTVT.

This clonotype appeared many times. V gene TRBV5-5 combines with J gene TRBJ2-3; either TRBD1 or TRBD2 may supply D (6 bases each). Trimming removed 3 bases from V and 2 bases from J, with 19 bases in between. The CDR3 runs to 17 residues. CDR1 SGHKS and CDR2 YYEKEE come from the germline V gene (reference sequence). The CDR3 DNA follows: TGTGCCAGCAGCTCATCGGGGGCTAGCGCTCCCACAGATACGCAGTATTTT. Residues: CASSSSGASAPTDTQYF.

V usage is TRBV6-4 and J usage is TRBJ1-1; TRBD1 agrees at 7 bases. This CDR3 is built from 14 residues. The ends lost 6 bases at V and 4 bases at J; junction bases unmatched: 8. The germline gives CDR1 MRHNA, CDR2 SNTAGT. In DNA form, the CDR3 reads TGTGCCAGCAGCAAGGAGGGGACAGTCACTGAAGCTTTCTTT. Its translation: CASSKEGTVTEAFF.

V is TRBV20-1 and J is TRBJ2-7; 8 bases agree with TRBD2. This CDR3 comprises 13 residues. The V segment lost 0 bases and the J segment 6 bases; nucleotides outside the gene matches: 4. Germline CDR1 reads DFQATT; CDR2 reads SNEGSKA (reference sequence). CDR3 sequence (DNA): TGCAGTGCTAGAGAGAATAGCGGGGTCGAGCAGTACTTC. It translates to CSARENSGVEQYF.

V is TRBV24-1 and J is TRBJ2-7, with 7 bases fitting TRBD1. This CDR3 has 13 residues. V lost 6 bases, J lost 1 base, and 2 bases stayed unmatched. CDR1 KGHDR and CDR2 SFDVKD come from the germline V gene. The CDR3 nucleotides are TGTGCCACCAGTTACAGGGGTTCCTACGAGCAGTACTTC. Encoded protein: CATSYRGSYEQYF.

This clonotype was seen at least ten times. This sequence joins TRBV19 and TRBJ2-1, with 11 positions matching TRBD2. Unmatched junction bases numbered 5, after V lost 1 base and J lost 9 bases. Germline values: CDR1 LNHDA, CDR2 SQIVND (reference sequence). The CDR3 consists of 15 residues. The CDR3 DNA sequence: TGTGCCAGTAGTATAGCACTAGCGGGAGCGGGTGAGCAGTTCTTC. It encodes CASSIALAGAGEQFF.

In its sample, this clonotype was seen many times. CDR3 residues: CASSFGQFNNQPQHF. The CDR3 DNA reads as TGTGCCAGCAGTTTCGGACAGTTCAATAATCAGCCCCAGCATTTT. This chain links TRBV2 with TRBJ1-5; the D gene is possibly TRBD1 (6 bases). The V gene lost 5 bases and the J gene lost 4 bases, with 15 bases spanning the gap. CDR3 size: 15 residues. The germline CDR1 and CDR2 sequences are SNHLY and FYNNEI.

This clonotype was seen repeatedly, ten times or more. The chain employs TRBV2 and TRBJ2-5; tentative D call: TRBD2 (6 bases). Germline lookup yields CDR1 SNHLY and CDR2 FYNNEI. The CDR3 has 14 amino acids. V gave up 4 bases and J gave up 2 bases, with 11 bases separating them. This chain's CDR3 is CASSAEGTQETQYF. Here the CDR3 DNA reads TGTGCCAGCAGTGCGGAGGGGACGCAAGAGACCCAGTACTTC.

This clonotype has just a few counts. The V gene is TRBV7-2, the J gene TRBJ2-7; 10 bases are shared with TRBD2. The length of the CDR3 is 13 residues. Germline trimming cut 6 bases from V and 5 bases from J; bases unmatched to any gene: 4. The germline gives CDR1 SGHTA, CDR2 FQGNSA. The CDR3 region has the DNA TGTGCCAGCAGGCTAGCGGGAGTAAACGAGCAGTACTTC. Translation gives CASRLAGVNEQYF.

This clonotype was recorded many times. The chain couples TRBV7-9 to TRBJ2-3; D might be TRBD1 or TRBD2, each matching 5 bases. With 5 bases removed from V and 3 bases from J, the gap between germline ends came to 15 bases. The CDR3 totals 15 residues. Germline values: CDR1 SEHNR, CDR2 FQNEAQ (reference sequence). The CDR3 DNA sequence: TGTGCCAGCAGCATAGGGACCTCAGCAACAGATACGCAGTATTTT. It codes for CASSIGTSATDTQYF.

This clonotype has at least ten counts. The V and J genes are TRBV11-2 and TRBJ2-7, with TRBD1 identical over 9 bases. Looked up from germline, CDR1 is SGHAT and CDR2 is FQNNGV. Unmatched junction bases numbered 8, after V lost 7 bases and J lost 4 bases. The CDR3 is 14 residues long. CDR3 bases: TGTGCCAGCAAAACGGGACAGGGTCTGTACGAGCAGTACTTC. Translated: CASKTGQGLYEQYF.